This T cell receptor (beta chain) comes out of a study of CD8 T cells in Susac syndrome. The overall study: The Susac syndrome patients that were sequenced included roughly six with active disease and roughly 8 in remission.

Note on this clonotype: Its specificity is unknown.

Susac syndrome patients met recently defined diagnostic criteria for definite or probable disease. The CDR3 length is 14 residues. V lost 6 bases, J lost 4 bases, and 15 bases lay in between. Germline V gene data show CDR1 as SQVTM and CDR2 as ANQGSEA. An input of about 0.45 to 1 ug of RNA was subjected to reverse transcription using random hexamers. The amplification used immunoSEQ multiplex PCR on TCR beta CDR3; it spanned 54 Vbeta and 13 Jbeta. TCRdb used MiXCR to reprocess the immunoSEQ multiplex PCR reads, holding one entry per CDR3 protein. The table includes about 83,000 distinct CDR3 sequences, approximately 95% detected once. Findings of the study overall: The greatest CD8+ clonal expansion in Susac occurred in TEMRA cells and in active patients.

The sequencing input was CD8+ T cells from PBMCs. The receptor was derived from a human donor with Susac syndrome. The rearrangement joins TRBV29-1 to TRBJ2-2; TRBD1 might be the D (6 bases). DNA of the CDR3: TGCAGCGTGGATTCAGGGGTTGGCACCGGGGAGCTGTTTTTT. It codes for CSVDSGVGTGELFF.